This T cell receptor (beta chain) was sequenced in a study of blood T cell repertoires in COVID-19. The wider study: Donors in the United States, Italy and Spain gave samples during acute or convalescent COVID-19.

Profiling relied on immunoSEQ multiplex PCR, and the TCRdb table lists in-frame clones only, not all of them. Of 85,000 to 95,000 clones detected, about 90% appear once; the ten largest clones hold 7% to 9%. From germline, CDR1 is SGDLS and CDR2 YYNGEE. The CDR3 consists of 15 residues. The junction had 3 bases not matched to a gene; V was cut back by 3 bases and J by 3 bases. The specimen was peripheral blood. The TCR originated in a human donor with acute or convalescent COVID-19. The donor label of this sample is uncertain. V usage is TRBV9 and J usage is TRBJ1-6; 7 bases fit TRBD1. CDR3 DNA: TGTGCCAGCAGCGCCAGGGGGGACTATAATTCACCCCTCCACTTT. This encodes CASSARGDYNSPLHF.